What follows describes a single T cell receptor (beta chain). What it binds is unknown. The data were obtained in a study of Tregs in tolerant kidney transplant recipients. Only in-frame clones appear in the TCRdb table, and some are missing; sequencing was by immunoSEQ multiplex PCR. The data contain about 44,000 clones, about 95% of them singletons. The CDR3 is made up of 18 amino acids. Germline CDR1 reads MNHEY; CDR2 reads SMNVEV (reference sequence). Between the trimmed V and J ends, which lost 2 bases and 0 bases, there was a span of 14 bases. The specimen was Tregs from blood cultured with allogeneic cells. The source of this sequence is a human donor in good health. J is TRBJ2-6 and V is TRBV27, with D possibly matching TRBD2 (6 bases). CDR3 DNA sequence: TGTGCCAGCAGTTTAGTTGGGTTGGGGGGCTCTGGGGCCAACGTCCTGACTTTC. It codes for CASSLVGLGGSGANVLTF.